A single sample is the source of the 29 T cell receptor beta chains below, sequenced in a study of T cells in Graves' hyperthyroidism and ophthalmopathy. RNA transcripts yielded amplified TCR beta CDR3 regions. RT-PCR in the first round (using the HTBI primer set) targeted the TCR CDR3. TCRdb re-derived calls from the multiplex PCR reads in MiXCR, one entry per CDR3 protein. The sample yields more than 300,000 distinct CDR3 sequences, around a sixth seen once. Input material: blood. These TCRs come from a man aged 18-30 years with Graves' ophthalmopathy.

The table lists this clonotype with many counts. The CDR3 loop reads CASSGQGQVTDTQYF. CDR3 DNA: TGTGCCAGCAGTGGCCAGGGGCAGGTCACAGATACGCAGTATTTT. The V gene is TRBV2, the J gene TRBJ2-3; TRBD1 might be the D (6 bases). V lost 4 bases and J 2 bases, leaving 13 bases between the germline ends. CDR1 is SNHLY and CDR2 is FYNNEI in the germline V gene. This CDR3 spans 15 amino acids.

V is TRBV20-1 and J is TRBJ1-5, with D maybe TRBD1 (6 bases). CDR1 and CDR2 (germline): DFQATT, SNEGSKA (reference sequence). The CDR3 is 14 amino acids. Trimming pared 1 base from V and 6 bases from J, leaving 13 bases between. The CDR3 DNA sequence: TGCAGTGCTAGAGTAGTGGGGGGCAGTCAGCCCCAGCATTTT. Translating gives CSARVVGGSQPQHF.

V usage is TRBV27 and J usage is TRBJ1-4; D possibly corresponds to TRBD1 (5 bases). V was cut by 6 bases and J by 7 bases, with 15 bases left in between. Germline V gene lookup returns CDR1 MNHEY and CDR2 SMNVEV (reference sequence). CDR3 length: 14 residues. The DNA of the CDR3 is TGTGCCAGCAGGGTGTCAGGGTTTAGTGAAAAACTGTTTTTT. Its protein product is CASRVSGFSEKLFF.

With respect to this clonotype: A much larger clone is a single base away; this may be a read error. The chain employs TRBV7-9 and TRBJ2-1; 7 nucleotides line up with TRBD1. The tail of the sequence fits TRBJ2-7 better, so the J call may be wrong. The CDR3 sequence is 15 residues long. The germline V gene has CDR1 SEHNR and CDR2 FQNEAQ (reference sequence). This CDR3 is CASSFPGQIYNEQYF. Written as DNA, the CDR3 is TGTGCCAGCAGCTTCCCGGGACAGATTTACAATGAGCAGTACTTC.

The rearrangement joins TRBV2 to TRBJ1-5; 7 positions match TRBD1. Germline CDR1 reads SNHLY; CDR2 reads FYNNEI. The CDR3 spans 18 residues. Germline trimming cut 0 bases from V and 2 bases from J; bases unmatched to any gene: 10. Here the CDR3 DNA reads TGTGCCAGCAGTGAAGCGCAGACAGGGTCCGGCGGCAATCAGCCCCAGCATTTT. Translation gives CASSEAQTGSGGNQPQHF. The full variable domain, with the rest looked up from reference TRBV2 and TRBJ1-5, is EPEVTQTPSHQVTQMGQEVILRCVPISNHLYFYWYRQILGQKVEFLVSFYNNEISEKSEIFDDQFSVERPDGSNFTLKIRSTKLEDSAMYFCASSEAQTGSGGNQPQHFGDGTRLSIL.

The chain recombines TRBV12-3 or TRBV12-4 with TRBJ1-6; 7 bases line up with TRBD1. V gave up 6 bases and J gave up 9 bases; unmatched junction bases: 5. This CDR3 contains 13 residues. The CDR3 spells CASSPHRGSPLHF. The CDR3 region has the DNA TGTGCCAGCAGCCCTCACAGGGGTTCACCCCTCCACTTT.

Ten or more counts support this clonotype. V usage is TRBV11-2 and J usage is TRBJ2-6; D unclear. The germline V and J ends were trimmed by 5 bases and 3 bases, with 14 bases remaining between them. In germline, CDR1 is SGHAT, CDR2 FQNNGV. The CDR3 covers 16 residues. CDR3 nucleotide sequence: TGTGCCAGCAGCAGCTGGGTGCTCGGTGGGGCCAACGTCCTGACTTTC. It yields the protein CASSSWVLGGANVLTF.

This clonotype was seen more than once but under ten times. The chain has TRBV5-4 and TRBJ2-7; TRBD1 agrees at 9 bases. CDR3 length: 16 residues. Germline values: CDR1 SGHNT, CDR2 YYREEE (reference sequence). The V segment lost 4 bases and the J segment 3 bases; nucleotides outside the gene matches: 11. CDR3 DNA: TGTGCCAGCAGCCGTGGGATAAGGGACAGGGACTACGAGCAGTACTTC. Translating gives CASSRGIRDRDYEQYF.

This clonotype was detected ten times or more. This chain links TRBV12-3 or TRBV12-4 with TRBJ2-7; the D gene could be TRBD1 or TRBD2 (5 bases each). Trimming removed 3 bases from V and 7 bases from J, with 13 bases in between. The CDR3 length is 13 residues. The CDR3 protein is CASSLGPAWEQYF. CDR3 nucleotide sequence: TGTGCCAGCAGTTTGGGACCAGCATGGGAGCAGTACTTC.

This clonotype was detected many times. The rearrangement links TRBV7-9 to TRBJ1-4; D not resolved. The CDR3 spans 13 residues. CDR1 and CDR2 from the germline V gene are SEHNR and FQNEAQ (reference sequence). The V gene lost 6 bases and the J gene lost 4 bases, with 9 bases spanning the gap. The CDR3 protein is CASRVEVNEKLFF. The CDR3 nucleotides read TGTGCCAGCAGAGTCGAAGTTAATGAAAAACTGTTTTTT.

DNA of the CDR3: TGTGCCATCAGTGAGGGAGGGGACCTGGACACTGAAGCTTTCTTT. Translation gives CAISEGGDLDTEAFF. V usage is TRBV10-3 and J usage is TRBJ1-1; perhaps TRBD1 as D (5 bases). Germline loops: CDR1 ENHRY, CDR2 SYGVKD. This CDR3 is built from 15 residues. V was trimmed by 2 bases and J by 3 bases, leaving 13 bases between them.

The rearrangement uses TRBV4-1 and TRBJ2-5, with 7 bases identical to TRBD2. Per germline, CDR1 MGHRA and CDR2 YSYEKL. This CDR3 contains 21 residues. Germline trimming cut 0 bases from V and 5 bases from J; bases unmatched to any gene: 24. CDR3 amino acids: CASSQDRSGRVGRVPRETQYF. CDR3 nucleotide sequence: TGCGCCAGCAGCCAAGATCGGTCGGGGAGGGTTGGTCGTGTTCCCCGGGAGACCCAGTACTTC.

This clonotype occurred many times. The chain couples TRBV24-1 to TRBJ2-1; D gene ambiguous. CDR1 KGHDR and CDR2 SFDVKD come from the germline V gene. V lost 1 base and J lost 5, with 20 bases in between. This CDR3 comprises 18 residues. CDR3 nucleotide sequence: TGTGCCACCAGTGATTTCCGATCCACGTTGGGCAAAGACAATGAGCAGTTCTTC. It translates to CATSDFRSTLGKDNEQFF.

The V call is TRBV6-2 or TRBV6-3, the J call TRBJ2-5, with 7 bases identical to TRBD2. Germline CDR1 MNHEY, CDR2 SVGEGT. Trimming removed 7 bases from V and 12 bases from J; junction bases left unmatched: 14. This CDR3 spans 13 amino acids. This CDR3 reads CASTGLADSLEYF. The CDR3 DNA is TGTGCCAGCACAGGGCTAGCGGATTCCCTCGAGTACTTC.

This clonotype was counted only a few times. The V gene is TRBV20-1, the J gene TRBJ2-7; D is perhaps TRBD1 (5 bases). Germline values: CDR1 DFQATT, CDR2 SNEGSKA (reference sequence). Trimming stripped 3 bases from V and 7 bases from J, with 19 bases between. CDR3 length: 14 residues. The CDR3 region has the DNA TGCAGTGCTAGGGTTCAGGGTGCTTTCGGGGAGCAGTACTTC. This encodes CSARVQGAFGEQYF.

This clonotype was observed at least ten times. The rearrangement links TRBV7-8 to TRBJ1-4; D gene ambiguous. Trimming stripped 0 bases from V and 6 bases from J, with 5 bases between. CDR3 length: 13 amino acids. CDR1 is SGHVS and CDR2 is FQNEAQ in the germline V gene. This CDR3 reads CASSLAGDEKLFF. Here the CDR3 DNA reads TGTGCCAGCAGCTTAGCCGGAGATGAAAAACTGTTTTTT.

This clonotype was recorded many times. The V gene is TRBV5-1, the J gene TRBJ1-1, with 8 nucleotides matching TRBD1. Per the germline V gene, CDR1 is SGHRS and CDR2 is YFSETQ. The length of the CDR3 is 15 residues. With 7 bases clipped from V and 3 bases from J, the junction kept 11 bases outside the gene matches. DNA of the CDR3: TGCGCCAGCGGGGCGCAGGGGGCGTTGGACACTGAAGCTTTCTTT. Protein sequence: CASGAQGALDTEAFF.

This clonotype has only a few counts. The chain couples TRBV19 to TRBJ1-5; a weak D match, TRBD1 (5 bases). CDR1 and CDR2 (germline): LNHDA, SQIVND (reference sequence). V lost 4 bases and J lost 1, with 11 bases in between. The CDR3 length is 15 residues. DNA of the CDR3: TGTGCCAGTAGTACTCGGGACCTCAGCAATCAGCCCCAGCATTTT. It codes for CASSTRDLSNQPQHF.

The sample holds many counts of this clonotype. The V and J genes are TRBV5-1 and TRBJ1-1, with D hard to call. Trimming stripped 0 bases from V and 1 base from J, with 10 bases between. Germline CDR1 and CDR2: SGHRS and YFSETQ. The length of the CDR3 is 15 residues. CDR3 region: CASSLADSRNTEAFF. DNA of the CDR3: TGCGCCAGCAGCTTGGCCGATTCCAGGAACACTGAAGCTTTCTTT. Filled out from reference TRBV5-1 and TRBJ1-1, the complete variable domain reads KAGVTQTPRYLIKTRGQQVTLSCSPISGHRSVSWYQQTPGQGLQFLFEYFSETQRNKGNFPGRFSGRQFSNSRSEMNVSTLELGDSALYLCASSLADSRNTEAFFGQGTRLTVV.

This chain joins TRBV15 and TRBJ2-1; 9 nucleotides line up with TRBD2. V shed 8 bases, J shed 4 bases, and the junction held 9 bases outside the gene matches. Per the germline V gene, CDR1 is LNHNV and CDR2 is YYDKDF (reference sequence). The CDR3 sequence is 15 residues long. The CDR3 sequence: CATHSSGGQYNEQFF. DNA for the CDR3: TGTGCCACCCATAGTAGCGGGGGCCAGTACAATGAGCAGTTCTTC.

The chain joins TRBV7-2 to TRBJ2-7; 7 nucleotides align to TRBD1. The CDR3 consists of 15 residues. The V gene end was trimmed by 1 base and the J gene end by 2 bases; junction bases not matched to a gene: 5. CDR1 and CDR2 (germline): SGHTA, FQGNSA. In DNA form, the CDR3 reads TGTGCCAGCAGCTTAGAAGAAGGGGGCCCCTACGAGCAGTACTTC. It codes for CASSLEEGGPYEQYF.

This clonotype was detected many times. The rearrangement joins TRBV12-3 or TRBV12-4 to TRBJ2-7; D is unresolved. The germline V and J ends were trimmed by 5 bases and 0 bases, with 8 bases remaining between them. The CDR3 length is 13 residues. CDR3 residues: CASSRSYSYEQYF. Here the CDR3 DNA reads TGTGCCAGCAGTCGGTCGTACTCCTACGAGCAGTACTTC.

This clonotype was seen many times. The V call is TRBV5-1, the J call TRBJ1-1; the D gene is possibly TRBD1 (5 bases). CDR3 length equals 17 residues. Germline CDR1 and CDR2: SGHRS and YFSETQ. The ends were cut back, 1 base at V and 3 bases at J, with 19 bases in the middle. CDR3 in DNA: TGCGCCAGCAGCTTGAAACAGCCCTTTGTGGGGCACACTGAAGCTTTCTTT. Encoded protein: CASSLKQPFVGHTEAFF.

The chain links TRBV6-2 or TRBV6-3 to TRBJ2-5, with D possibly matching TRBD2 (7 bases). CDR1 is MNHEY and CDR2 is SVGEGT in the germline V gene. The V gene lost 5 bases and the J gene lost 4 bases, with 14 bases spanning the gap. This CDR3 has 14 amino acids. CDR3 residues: CASSPRGASETQYF. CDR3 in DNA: TGTGCCAGCAGTCCCCGGGGGGCATCAGAGACCCAGTACTTC.

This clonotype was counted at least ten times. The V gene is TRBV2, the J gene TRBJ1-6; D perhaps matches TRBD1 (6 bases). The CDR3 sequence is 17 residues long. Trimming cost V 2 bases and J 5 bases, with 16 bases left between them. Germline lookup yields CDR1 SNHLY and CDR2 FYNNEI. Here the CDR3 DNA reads TGTGCCAGCAGTGAATCTTCTGGGACACTGAATAATTCACCCCTCCACTTT. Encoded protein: CASSESSGTLNNSPLHF.

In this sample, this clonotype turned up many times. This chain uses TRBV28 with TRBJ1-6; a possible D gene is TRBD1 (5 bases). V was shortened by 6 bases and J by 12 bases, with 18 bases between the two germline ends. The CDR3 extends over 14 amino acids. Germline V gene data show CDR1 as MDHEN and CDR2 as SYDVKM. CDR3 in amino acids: CASSPKRRGVPLHF. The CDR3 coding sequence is TGTGCCAGCAGCCCGAAGCGGCGGGGCGTACCCCTCCACTTT.

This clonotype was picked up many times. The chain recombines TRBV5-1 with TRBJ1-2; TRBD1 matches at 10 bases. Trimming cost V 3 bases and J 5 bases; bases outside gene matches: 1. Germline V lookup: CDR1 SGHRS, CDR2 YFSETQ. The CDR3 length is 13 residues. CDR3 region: CASSWDRGYGYTF. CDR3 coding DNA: TGCGCCAGCAGCTGGGACAGGGGTTATGGCTACACCTTC.

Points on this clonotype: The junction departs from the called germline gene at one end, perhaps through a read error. The CDR3 DNA sequence: TGCAGTGCCGGGGGGGCCCAAGAGGCCCAGTACTTC. Translating gives CSAGGAQEAQYF. The V call is TRBV20-1, the J call TRBJ2-5; TRBD2 matches at 8 bases. The CDR3 sequence is 12 residues long. Germline CDR1 DFQATT, CDR2 SNEGSKA (reference sequence).

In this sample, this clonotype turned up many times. The CDR3 protein is CSAEGGGNYNSPLHF. Here the CDR3 DNA reads TGCAGTGCCGAGGGAGGGGGCAACTATAATTCACCCCTCCACTTT. The gene calls are TRBV20-1 and TRBJ1-6; TRBD1 matches at 7 bases. V lost 6 bases to trimming and J lost 3 bases; unmatched junction nucleotides: 8. CDR1 and CDR2 (germline): DFQATT, SNEGSKA (reference sequence). CDR3 length: 15 amino acids.